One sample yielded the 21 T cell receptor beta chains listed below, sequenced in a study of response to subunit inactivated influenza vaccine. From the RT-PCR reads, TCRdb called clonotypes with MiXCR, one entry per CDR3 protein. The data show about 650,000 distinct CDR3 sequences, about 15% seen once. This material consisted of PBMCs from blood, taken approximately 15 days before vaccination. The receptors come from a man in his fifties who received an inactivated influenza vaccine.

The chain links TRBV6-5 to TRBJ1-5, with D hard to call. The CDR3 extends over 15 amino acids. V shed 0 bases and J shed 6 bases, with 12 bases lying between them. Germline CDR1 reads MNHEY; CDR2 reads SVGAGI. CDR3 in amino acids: CASSYSGPSGQPQHF. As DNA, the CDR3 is TGTGCCAGCAGTTACTCCGGTCCGTCGGGTCAGCCCCAGCATTTT.

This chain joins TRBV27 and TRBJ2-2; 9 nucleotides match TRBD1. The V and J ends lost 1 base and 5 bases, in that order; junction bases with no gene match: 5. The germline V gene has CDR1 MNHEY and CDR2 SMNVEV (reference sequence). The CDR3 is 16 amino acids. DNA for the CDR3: TGTGCCAGCAGTTTATTAGCGACAGGGGGGACCGGGGAGCTGTTTTTT. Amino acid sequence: CASSLLATGGTGELFF.

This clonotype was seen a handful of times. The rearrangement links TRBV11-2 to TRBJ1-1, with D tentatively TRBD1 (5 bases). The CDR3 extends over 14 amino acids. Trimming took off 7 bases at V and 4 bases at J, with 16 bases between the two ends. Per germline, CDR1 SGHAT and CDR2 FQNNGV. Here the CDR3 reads CASTKSGFGTEAFF. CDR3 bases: TGTGCCAGCACCAAGTCAGGGTTCGGCACTGAAGCTTTCTTT.

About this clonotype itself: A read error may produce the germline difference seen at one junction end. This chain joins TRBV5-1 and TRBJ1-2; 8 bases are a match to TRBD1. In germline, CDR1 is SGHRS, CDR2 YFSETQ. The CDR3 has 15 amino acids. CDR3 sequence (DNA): TGCGCCAGCAGTTTGGACAGGGTTAACCTCTATGGCTACACCTTC. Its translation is CASSLDRVNLYGYTF.

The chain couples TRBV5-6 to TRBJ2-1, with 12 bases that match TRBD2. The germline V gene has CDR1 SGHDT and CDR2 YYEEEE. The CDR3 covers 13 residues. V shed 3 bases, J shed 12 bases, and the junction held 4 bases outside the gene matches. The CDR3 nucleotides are TGTGCCAGCAGCTCATGGACTAGCGGGATGCAGTTCTTC. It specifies CASSSWTSGMQFF.

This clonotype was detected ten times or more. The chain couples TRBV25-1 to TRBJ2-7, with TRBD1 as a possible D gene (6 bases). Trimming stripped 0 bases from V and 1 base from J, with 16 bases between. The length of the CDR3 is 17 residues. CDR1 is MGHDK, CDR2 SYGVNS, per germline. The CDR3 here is CASSEYHPGERSYEQYF. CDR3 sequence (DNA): TGTGCCAGCAGTGAATATCACCCAGGGGAGCGGTCCTACGAGCAGTACTTC.

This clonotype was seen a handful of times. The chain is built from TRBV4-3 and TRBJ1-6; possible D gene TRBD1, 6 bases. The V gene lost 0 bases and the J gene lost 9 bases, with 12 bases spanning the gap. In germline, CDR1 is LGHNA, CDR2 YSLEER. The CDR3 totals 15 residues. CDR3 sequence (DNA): TGCGCCAGCAGCCAAGATCTAGTAGGGGGTTCACCCCTCCACTTT. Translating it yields CASSQDLVGGSPLHF.

This CDR3 reads CASSPHATEAFF. In nucleotides, the CDR3 is TGTGCCAGCAGCCCCCATGCAACTGAAGCTTTCTTT. The J gene is TRBJ1-1, the V gene TRBV3-1; no definite D call. The germline CDR1 and CDR2 sequences are LGHDT and YNNKEL (reference sequence). Trimming pared 4 bases from V and 5 bases from J, leaving 8 bases between. The CDR3 is 12 amino acids.

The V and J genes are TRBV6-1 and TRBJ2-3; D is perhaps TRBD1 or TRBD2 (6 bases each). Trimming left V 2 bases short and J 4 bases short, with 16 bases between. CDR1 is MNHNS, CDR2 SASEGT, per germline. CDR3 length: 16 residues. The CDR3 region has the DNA TGTGCCAGCAGTGAAAAACCGAGGGGGGTATCAGATACGCAGTATTTT. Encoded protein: CASSEKPRGVSDTQYF.

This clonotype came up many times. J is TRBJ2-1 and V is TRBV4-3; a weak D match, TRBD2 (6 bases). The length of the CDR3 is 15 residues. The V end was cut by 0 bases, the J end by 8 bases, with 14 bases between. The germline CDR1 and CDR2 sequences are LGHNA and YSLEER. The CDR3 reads CASSQDYGEADEQFF. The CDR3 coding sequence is TGCGCCAGCAGCCAAGATTACGGGGAGGCGGATGAGCAGTTCTTC.

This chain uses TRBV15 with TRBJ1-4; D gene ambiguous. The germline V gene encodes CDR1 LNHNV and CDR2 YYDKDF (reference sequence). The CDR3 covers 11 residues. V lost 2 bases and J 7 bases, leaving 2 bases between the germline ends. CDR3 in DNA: TGTGCCACCAGCAGAACTGAAAAACTGTTTTTT. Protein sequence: CATSRTEKLFF.

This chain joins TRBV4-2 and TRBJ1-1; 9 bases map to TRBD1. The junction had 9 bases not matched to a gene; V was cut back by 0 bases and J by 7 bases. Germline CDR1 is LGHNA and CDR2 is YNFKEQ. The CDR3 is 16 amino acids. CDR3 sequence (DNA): TGTGCCAGCAGCCAAGAACAGGGGGCTCTGGGCGGTGAAGCTTTCTTT. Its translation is CASSQEQGALGGEAFF.

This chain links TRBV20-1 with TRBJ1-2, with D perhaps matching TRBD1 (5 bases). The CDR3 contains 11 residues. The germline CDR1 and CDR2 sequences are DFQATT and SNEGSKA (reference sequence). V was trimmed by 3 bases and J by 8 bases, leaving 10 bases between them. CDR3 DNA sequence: TGCAGTGCTAGTACGGGGCCGGGCTACACCTTC. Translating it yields CSASTGPGYTF.

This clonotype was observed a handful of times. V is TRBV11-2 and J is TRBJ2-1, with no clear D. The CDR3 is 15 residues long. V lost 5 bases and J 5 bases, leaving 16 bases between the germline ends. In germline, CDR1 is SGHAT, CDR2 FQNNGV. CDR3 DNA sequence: TGTGCCAGCAGCCTCCTCGAACATGCTGACAATGAGCAGTTCTTC. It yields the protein CASSLLEHADNEQFF.

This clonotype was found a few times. The CDR3 coding sequence is TGTGCCATCAGTGATAGGATTAGCAATCAGCCCCAGCATTTT. Amino acid sequence: CAISDRISNQPQHF. The gene calls are TRBV10-3 and TRBJ1-5; no reliable D call. Germline-derived CDR1 and CDR2 are ENHRY and SYGVKD. The CDR3 contains 14 residues. With 3 bases removed from V and 0 bases from J, the gap between germline ends came to 6 bases.

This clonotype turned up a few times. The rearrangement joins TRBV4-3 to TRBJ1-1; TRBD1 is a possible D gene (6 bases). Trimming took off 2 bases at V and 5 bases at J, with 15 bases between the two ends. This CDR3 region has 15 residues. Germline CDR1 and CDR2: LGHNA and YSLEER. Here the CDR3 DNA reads TGCGCCAGCAGCCAACAGACAGGTTTAGAGACTGAAGCTTTCTTT. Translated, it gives CASSQQTGLETEAFF.

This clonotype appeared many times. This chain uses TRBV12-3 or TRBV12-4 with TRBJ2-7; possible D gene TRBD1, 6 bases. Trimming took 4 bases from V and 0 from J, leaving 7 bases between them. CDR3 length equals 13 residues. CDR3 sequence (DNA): TGTGCCAGCAGTTGGACAGACTCCTACGAGCAGTACTTC. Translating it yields CASSWTDSYEQYF.

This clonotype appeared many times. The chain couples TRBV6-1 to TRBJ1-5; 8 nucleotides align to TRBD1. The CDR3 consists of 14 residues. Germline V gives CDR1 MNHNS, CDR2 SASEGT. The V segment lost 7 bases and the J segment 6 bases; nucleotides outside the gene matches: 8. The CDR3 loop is CASMGRGRIQPQHF. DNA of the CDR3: TGTGCCAGCATGGGCAGGGGGCGGATTCAGCCCCAGCATTTT.

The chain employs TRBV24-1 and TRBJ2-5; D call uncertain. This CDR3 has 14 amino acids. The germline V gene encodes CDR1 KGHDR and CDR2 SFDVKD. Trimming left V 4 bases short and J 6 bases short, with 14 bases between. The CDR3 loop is CATSDDLGSKTQYF. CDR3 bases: TGTGCCACCAGTGACGACCTGGGTTCGAAGACCCAGTACTTC.

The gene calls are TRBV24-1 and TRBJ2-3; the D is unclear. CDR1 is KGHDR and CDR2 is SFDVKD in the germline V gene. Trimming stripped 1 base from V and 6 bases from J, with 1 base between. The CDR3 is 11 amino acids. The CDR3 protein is CATSDFDTQYF. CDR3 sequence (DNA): TGTGCCACCAGTGATTTCGATACGCAGTATTTT.

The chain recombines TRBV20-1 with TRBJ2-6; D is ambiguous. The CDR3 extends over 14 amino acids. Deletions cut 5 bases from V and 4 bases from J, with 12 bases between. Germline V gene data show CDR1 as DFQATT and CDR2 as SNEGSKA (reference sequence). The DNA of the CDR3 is TGCAGTGCTCCTAGGGCGCAAGGGGCCAACGTCCTGACTTTC. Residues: CSAPRAQGANVLTF.